A single sample is the source of the 27 T cell receptor beta chains below, sequenced in a study of blood T cell repertoires in COVID-19. Sequenced by immunoSEQ multiplex PCR; TCRdb stores in-frame clones only, minus some. Counted here are around 200,000 clones, about 89% occurring once; the ten biggest clones make up about 3.5%. The sequencing input was peripheral blood. The receptors originated from a man aged 65 to 79 with acute or convalescent COVID-19.

V gene TRBV7-3 combines with J gene TRBJ2-2, with 8 bases that match TRBD2. Germline V gene data show CDR1 as SGHTA and CDR2 as FQGTGA. V shed 1 base, J shed 3 bases, and the junction held 10 bases outside the gene matches. The CDR3 runs 18 residues. Here the CDR3 DNA reads TGTGCCAGCAGCTTAATGGGTCTCGCGGGGGGATACACCGGGGAGCTGTTTTTT. Translating it yields CASSLMGLAGGYTGELFF.

This clone was observed a single time. The chain carries TRBV25-1 and TRBJ1-1; no firm D call. The CDR3 length is 13 residues. V gave up 11 bases and J gave up 4 bases, with 17 bases separating them. CDR1 and CDR2 (germline): MGHDK, SYGVNS. CDR3 coding DNA: TGTGCCTGCAAAAGAGGTACCACCACTGAAGCTTTCTTT. As protein: CACKRGTTTEAFF.

This clone appeared once. The chain carries TRBV5-4 and TRBJ2-7; TRBD2 matches 15 bases. Trimming removed 3 bases from V and 5 bases from J; junction bases left unmatched: 6. The germline gives CDR1 SGHNT, CDR2 YYREEE (reference sequence). The CDR3 runs to 16 residues. The CDR3 protein is CASSSGTSGGNHEQYF. Here the CDR3 DNA reads TGTGCCAGCAGCTCCGGGACTAGCGGGGGGAACCACGAGCAGTACTTC.

V and J are TRBV10-3 and TRBJ1-4; D remains unclear. Per germline, CDR1 ENHRY and CDR2 SYGVKD. CDR3 length: 13 amino acids. The V gene lost 11 bases and the J gene lost 4 bases, with 14 bases spanning the gap. The CDR3 loop is CAAHRDFNEKLFF. The DNA of the CDR3 is TGTGCCGCTCACCGGGATTTTAATGAAAAACTGTTTTTT.

V gene TRBV2 combines with J gene TRBJ1-3, with a possible D match to TRBD1 (6 bases). V was shortened by 5 bases and J by 0 bases, with 8 bases between the two germline ends. The CDR3 has 14 amino acids. Germline CDR1 SNHLY, CDR2 FYNNEI. CDR3 nucleotides: TGTGCCAGCAGTTTACAGGGCTCTGGAAACACCATATATTTT. Residues: CASSLQGSGNTIYF.

The V and J genes are TRBV2 and TRBJ2-3; TRBD2 matches 7 bases. The germline V gene encodes CDR1 SNHLY and CDR2 FYNNEI. Unmatched junction bases numbered 6, after V lost 6 bases and J lost 3 bases. This CDR3 has 14 amino acids. CDR3 DNA sequence: TGTGCCAGCAGCGAGCGGGGAGGGACAGATACGCAGTATTTT. It specifies CASSERGGTDTQYF.

J is TRBJ2-1 and V is TRBV11-2, with TRBD2 matching 13 bases. Germline-derived CDR1 and CDR2 are SGHAT and FQNNGV. The junction had 7 bases not matched to a gene; V was cut back by 1 base and J by 10 bases. CDR3 length equals 16 residues. CDR3 DNA sequence: TGTGCCAGCAGCTTAGTAGGAACTAGCGGGGGGGGCGAGCAGTTCTTC. Its protein is CASSLVGTSGGGEQFF. Full variable domain (missing parts from reference TRBV11-2 and TRBJ2-1): EAGVAQSPRYKIIEKRQSVAFWCNPISGHATLYWYQQILGQGPKLLIQFQNNGVVDDSQLPKDRFSAERLKGVDSTLKIQPAKLEDSAVYLCASSLVGTSGGGEQFFGPGTRLTVL.

The chain carries TRBV5-4 and TRBJ2-7, with 9 nucleotides matching TRBD2. V lost 2 bases, J lost 3 bases, and 6 bases stayed unmatched. The CDR3 is 15 residues long. Germline values: CDR1 SGHNT, CDR2 YYREEE (reference sequence). The CDR3 nucleotides are TGTGCCAGCAGCTTCGGCCTAGCGGGGCTCTACGAGCAGTACTTC. Encoded protein: CASSFGLAGLYEQYF.

This sequence joins TRBV3-1 (or the pseudogene TRBV3-2) and TRBJ1-6; TRBD1 might be the D (5 bases). V lost 0 bases and J lost 8, with 11 bases in between. This CDR3 comprises 15 residues. Per germline, CDR1 LGHDT and CDR2 YNNKEL (reference sequence). The CDR3 region has the DNA TGTGCCAGCAGCCAAGAATTGGGGCTGTATTCACCCCTCCACTTT. Translation: CASSQELGLYSPLHF.

The V call is TRBV6-2 or TRBV6-3, the J call TRBJ2-3, with D hard to call. The germline CDR1 and CDR2 sequences are MNHEY and SVGEGT. V lost 2 bases and J 6 bases, leaving 9 bases between the germline ends. The CDR3 extends over 13 amino acids. This CDR3 reads CASSYPPPDTQYF. In DNA form, the CDR3 reads TGTGCCAGCAGTTACCCTCCTCCGGATACGCAGTATTTT.

This clone has just a few counts. The chain is built from TRBV6-2 or TRBV6-3 and TRBJ2-1; the D gene is possibly TRBD2 (5 bases). The V gene's germline CDR1 is MNHEY and CDR2 SVGEGT. This CDR3 is 15 amino acids long. The V end was cut by 0 bases, the J end by 9 bases, with 15 bases between. The CDR3 DNA reads TGTGCCAGCAGTTACTCCACGGGCGGGCTCGGTGAGCAGTTCTTC. Its translation: CASSYSTGGLGEQFF.

This clone was counted once. The rearrangement links TRBV7-2 to TRBJ2-3; TRBD2 aligns across 9 bases. V lost 2 bases, J lost 7 bases, and 13 bases stayed unmatched. The germline gives CDR1 SGHTA, CDR2 FQGNSA. This CDR3 spans 17 amino acids. The CDR3 region has the DNA TGTGCCAGCAGCTTAAGGGGCGGGGGGGCGAAAGGAAATACGCAGTATTTT. It yields the protein CASSLRGGGAKGNTQYF.

This rearrangement joins TRBV9 to TRBJ2-3; D may be TRBD2 (5 bases). V lost 2 bases, J lost 5 bases, and 12 bases lay in between. CDR1 is SGDLS and CDR2 is YYNGEE in the germline V gene. This CDR3 has 14 amino acids. The DNA of the CDR3 is TGTGCCAGCAGCGTTTCGGGAAAAGGAGATACGCAGTATTTT. Amino acid sequence: CASSVSGKGDTQYF. The whole variable domain, remainder taken from reference TRBV9 and TRBJ2-3, is DSGVTQTPKHLITATGQRVTLRCSPRSGDLSVYWYQQSLDQGLQFLIQYYNGEERAKGNILERFSAQQFPDLHSELNLSSLELGDSALYFCASSVSGKGDTQYFGPGTRLTVL.

The CDR3 DNA is TGTGCCAGCAGCCCTGGGACTAGCGCTTACAATGAGCAGTTCTTC. This sequence encodes CASSPGTSAYNEQFF. The chain links TRBV9 to TRBJ2-1; 10 positions agree with TRBD2. From germline, CDR1 is SGDLS and CDR2 YYNGEE. CDR3 length equals 15 residues. Germline trimming cut 4 bases from V and 4 bases from J; bases unmatched to any gene: 5.

This chain connects TRBV27 to TRBJ1-1; D is perhaps TRBD1 (6 bases). This CDR3 is built from 11 residues. CDR1 and CDR2 from the germline V gene are MNHEY and SMNVEV (reference sequence). Trimming pared 6 bases from V and 4 bases from J, leaving 6 bases between. The CDR3 DNA reads as TGTGCCAGCAGACAGGGCACTGAAGCTTTCTTT. Amino acid sequence: CASRQGTEAFF.

This chain connects TRBV27 to TRBJ2-7; a weak D match, TRBD1 (5 bases). This CDR3 region has 17 residues. CDR1 is MNHEY and CDR2 is SMNVEV in the germline V gene (reference sequence). V was pared by 3 bases and J by 1 base, with 19 bases between. The CDR3 loop reads CASSFSPAKGMSYEQYF. The DNA of the CDR3 is TGTGCCAGCAGTTTCTCCCCTGCGAAGGGGATGTCCTACGAGCAGTACTTC.

The V gene is TRBV4-3, the J gene TRBJ2-3, with D tentatively TRBD1 (5 bases). The CDR3 totals 14 residues. The V end lost 3 bases, the J end lost 0 bases, and 7 bases lay between the germline ends. The germline V gene has CDR1 LGHNA and CDR2 YSLEER. CDR3 sequence: CASSQTDSTDTQYF. The CDR3 DNA reads as TGCGCCAGCAGCCAGACAGATAGCACAGATACGCAGTATTTT.

The chain joins TRBV7-9 to TRBJ2-3; 7 nucleotides align to TRBD2. Germline CDR1 SEHNR, CDR2 FQNEAQ (reference sequence). The CDR3 has 17 residues. V dropped 3 bases and J dropped 2; count of bases not matched to a gene: 11. For the CDR3, the DNA is TGTGCCAGCAGCTTCGGGGCGGGAGCCCCTCACACAGATACGCAGTATTTT. Protein product: CASSFGAGAPHTDTQYF.

The chain employs TRBV20-1 and TRBJ2-7; maybe TRBD2 (5 bases). This CDR3 comprises 10 residues. V was trimmed by 7 bases and J by 2 bases, leaving 6 bases between them. Germline V gives CDR1 DFQATT, CDR2 SNEGSKA (reference sequence). In DNA form, the CDR3 reads TGCAGTGTACTAGCCTACGAGCAGTACTTC. Amino acids: CSVLAYEQYF.

The chain combines TRBV7-6 with TRBJ2-3; the match to TRBD2 covers 13 bases. This CDR3 comprises 15 residues. Germline CDR1 is SGHVS and CDR2 is FNYEAQ. Trimming removed 3 bases from V and 5 bases from J; junction bases left unmatched: 2. The CDR3 loop reads CASSLGLAGQDTQYF. The CDR3 bases are TGTGCCAGCAGCTTGGGACTAGCGGGACAAGATACGCAGTATTTT.

This chain joins TRBV18 and TRBJ1-5; no firm D call. From germline, CDR1 is KGHSH and CDR2 LQKENI. The ends were cut back, 3 bases at V and 4 bases at J, with 16 bases in the middle. This CDR3 contains 16 residues. The CDR3 region has the DNA TGTGCCAGCTCACCTCGGTCCTCGTTAGCGAATCAGCCCCAGCATTTT. Its protein product is CASSPRSSLANQPQHF.

The chain couples TRBV9 to TRBJ2-4, with D hard to call. The V and J ends lost 6 bases and 6 bases respectively, with 19 bases between them. The CDR3 covers 15 residues. The germline V gene encodes CDR1 SGDLS and CDR2 YYNGEE. CDR3 sequence reads: CASTPSPHWANIQYF. CDR3 nucleotides: TGTGCCAGCACCCCCAGCCCCCATTGGGCAAACATTCAGTACTTC. Full variable domain (missing parts from reference TRBV9 and TRBJ2-4): DSGVTQTPKHLITATGQRVTLRCSPRSGDLSVYWYQQSLDQGLQFLIQYYNGEERAKGNILERFSAQQFPDLHSELNLSSLELGDSALYFCASTPSPHWANIQYFGAGTRLSVL.

This chain connects TRBV9 to TRBJ1-6; maybe TRBD1 (5 bases). Germline V gives CDR1 SGDLS, CDR2 YYNGEE. This CDR3 is 15 amino acids long. The V and J ends lost 4 bases and 9 bases respectively, with 17 bases between them. CDR3: CASSNGVQGSSPLHF. The CDR3 coding sequence is TGTGCCAGCAGCAATGGCGTCCAGGGATCTTCACCCCTCCACTTT.

The chain recombines TRBV2 with TRBJ2-5; D not resolved. This CDR3 region has 14 residues. Germline loops: CDR1 SNHLY, CDR2 FYNNEI. Trimming cost V 7 bases and J 5 bases, with 17 bases left between them. The CDR3 bases are TGTGCCAGCACTGCCGTTACGACTCGGGAGACCCAGTACTTC. Protein: CASTAVTTRETQYF.

This chain links TRBV30 with TRBJ1-1; D uncertain. V was clipped by 0 bases and J by 1 base, with 15 bases between them. The CDR3 extends over 16 amino acids. Germline CDR1 GTSNPN, CDR2 SVGIG (reference sequence). CDR3 in DNA: TGTGCCTGGAGTGTACGGGGTCTGCCCGCGAACACTGAAGCTTTCTTT. Its protein is CAWSVRGLPANTEAFF.

V usage is TRBV7-6 and J usage is TRBJ2-7; 9 nucleotides align to TRBD1. V lost 0 bases to trimming and J lost 6 bases; unmatched junction nucleotides: 6. The V gene's germline CDR1 is SGHVS and CDR2 FNYEAQ. The CDR3 is made up of 15 amino acids. The CDR3 DNA sequence: TGTGCCAGCAGCTTAGCGGGGACAGGGCCCGGCGAGCAGTACTTC. Translating gives CASSLAGTGPGEQYF.

This sequence joins TRBV9 and TRBJ2-1; 10 bases agree with TRBD1. Per the germline V gene, CDR1 is SGDLS and CDR2 is YYNGEE. CDR3 length equals 18 residues. The junction had 10 bases not matched to a gene; V was cut back by 3 bases and J by 1 base. The CDR3 DNA sequence: TGTGCCAGCAGCGGGGGACAGGGGTCCCTTCTTTCCTACAATGAGCAGTTCTTC. It translates to CASSGGQGSLLSYNEQFF.